This entry is about one T cell receptor beta chain. The DNA is left out, because the CDR3 cannot be placed on it with certainty; the CDR3 is given as TCRdb lists it. The data derive from a study of T-cell reconstitution after alpha-beta-depleted transplantation in children. Inclusive of both ends, the CDR3 amounts to 16 amino acids. Unique molecular identifiers were incorporated during preparation of the TCRbeta library. TCRdb reprocessed the PCR reads with MiXCR, giving one entry per CDR3 protein. The table includes fewer than 3,000 distinct CDR3 sequences, about 20% detected once. V gene TRBV1 combines with J gene TRBJ2-1; the table assigns TRBD1, which was not confirmed against the DNA. TRBV1 represents a pseudogene. The TCR sequence derives from a female patient between 5 and 17 years old who had a stem cell transplant for acute lymphoblastic leukemia, so the T cells may come from the graft donor. The sequenced sample was PBMCs, mostly from graft donor cells, obtained 60 days after TCRalphabeta/CD19-depleted stem cell transplant. CDR3 sequence reads: CTSSLVGTGSYNEQFF.